This TCR beta chain was found in a study of long-term antiretroviral therapy in people with HIV. This clone was seen a single time. Survey-level resolution applied to immunoSEQ assay v3.0. This table comes from immunoSEQ multiplex PCR, and its TCRdb copy is limited to in-frame clones, with some not included. This table holds some 20,000 clones, around nine tenths found once. Germline CDR1 SGHTA, CDR2 FQGNSA. V was pared by 5 bases and J by 7 bases, with 8 bases of the junction left unmatched. The CDR3 sequence is 14 residues long. The rearrangement links TRBV7-2 to TRBJ2-1, with 7 bases aligning to TRBD2. Sequenced here: unsorted PBMCs, sampled 0.5 years after starting antiretroviral therapy. This receptor was obtained from a man in his forties with HIV. CDR3 sequence: CASSPRTSLNEQFF. The CDR3 DNA sequence: TGTGCCAGCAGCCCAAGGACTAGTTTAAATGAGCAGTTCTTC.